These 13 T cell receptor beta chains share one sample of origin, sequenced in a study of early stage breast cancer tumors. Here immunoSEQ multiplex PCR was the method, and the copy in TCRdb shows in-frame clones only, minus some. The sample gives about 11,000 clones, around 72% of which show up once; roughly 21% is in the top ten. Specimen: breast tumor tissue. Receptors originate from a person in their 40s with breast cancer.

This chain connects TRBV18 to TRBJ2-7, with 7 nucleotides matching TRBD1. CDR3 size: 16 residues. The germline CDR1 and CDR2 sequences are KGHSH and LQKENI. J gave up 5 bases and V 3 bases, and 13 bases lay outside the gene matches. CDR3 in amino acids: CASSPYLDRAKDEQYF. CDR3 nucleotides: TGTGCCAGCTCACCCTATCTTGACAGGGCGAAGGACGAGCAGTACTTC. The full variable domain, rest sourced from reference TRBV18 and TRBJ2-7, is NAGVMQNPRHLVRRRGQEARLRCSPMKGHSHVYWYRQLPEEGLKFMVYLQKENIIDESGMPKERFSAEFPKEGPSILRIQQVVRGDSAAYFCASSPYLDRAKDEQYFGPGTRLTVT.

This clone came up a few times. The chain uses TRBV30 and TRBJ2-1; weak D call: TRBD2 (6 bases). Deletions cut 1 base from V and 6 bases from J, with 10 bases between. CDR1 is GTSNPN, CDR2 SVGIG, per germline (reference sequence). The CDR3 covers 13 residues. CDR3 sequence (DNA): TGTGCCTGGAGTGGACTAGTTAGCAATGAGCAGTTCTTC. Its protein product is CAWSGLVSNEQFF.

The CDR3 DNA follows: TGTGCCAGCAGCCGCCACGATGGGAGTAGAGAGCAGTTCTTC. Its translation: CASSRHDGSREQFF. This chain connects TRBV7-2 to TRBJ2-1; D possibly corresponds to TRBD2 (5 bases). V was pared by 5 bases and J by 10 bases, with 18 bases between. The CDR3 is 14 residues long. Germline-derived CDR1 and CDR2 are SGHTA and FQGNSA.

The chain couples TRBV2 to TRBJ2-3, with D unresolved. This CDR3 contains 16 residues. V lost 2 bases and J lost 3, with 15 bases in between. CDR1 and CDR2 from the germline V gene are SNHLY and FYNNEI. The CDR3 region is CASSEWGRMGTDTQYF. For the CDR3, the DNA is TGTGCCAGCAGTGAATGGGGTAGGATGGGAACAGATACGCAGTATTTT.

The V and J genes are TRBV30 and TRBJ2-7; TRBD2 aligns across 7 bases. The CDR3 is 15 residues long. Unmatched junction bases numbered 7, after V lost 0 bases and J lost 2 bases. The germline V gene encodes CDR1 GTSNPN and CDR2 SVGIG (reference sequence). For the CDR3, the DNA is TGTGCCTGGAGTGTACCCGGACTAGTACCCTACGAGCAGTACTTC. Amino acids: CAWSVPGLVPYEQYF.

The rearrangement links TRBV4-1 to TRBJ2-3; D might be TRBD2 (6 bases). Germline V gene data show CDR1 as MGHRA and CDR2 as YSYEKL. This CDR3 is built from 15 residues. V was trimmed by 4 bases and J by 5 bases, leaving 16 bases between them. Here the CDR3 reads CASSLVRERGDTQYF. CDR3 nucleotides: TGCGCCAGCAGCCTAGTACGGGAGAGAGGAGATACGCAGTATTTT.

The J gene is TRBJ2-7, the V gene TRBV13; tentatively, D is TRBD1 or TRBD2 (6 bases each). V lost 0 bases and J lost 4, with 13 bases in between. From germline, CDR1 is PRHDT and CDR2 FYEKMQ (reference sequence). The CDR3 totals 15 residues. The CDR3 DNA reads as TGTGCCAGCAGCTTAGGGGGGGGCGCTATATACGAGCAGTACTTC. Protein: CASSLGGGAIYEQYF.

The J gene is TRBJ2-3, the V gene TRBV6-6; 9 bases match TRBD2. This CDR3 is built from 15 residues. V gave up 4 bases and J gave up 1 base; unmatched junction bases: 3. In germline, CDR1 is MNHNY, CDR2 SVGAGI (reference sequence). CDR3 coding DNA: TGTGCCAGCAGTTTTTGGACTAGCGGCACAGATACGCAGTATTTT. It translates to CASSFWTSGTDTQYF.

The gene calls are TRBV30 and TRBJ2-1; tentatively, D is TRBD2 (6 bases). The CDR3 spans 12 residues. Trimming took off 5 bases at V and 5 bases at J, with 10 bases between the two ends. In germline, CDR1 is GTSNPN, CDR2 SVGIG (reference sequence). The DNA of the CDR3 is TGTGCCTGGGGGAGGTCGAACAATGAGCAGTTCTTC. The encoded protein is CAWGRSNNEQFF. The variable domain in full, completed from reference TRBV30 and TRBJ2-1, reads SQTIHQWPATLVQPVGSPLSLECTVEGTSNPNLYWYRQAAGRGLQLLFYSVGIGQISSEVPQNLSASRPQDRQFILSSKKLLLSDSGFYLCAWGRSNNEQFFGPGTRLTVL.

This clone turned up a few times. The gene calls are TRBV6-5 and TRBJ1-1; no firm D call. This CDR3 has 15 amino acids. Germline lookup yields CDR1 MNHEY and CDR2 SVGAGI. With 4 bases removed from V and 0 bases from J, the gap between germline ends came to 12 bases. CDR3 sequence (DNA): TGTGCCAGCAGTTCCGACTCGTCAATGAACACTGAAGCTTTCTTT. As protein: CASSSDSSMNTEAFF.

The DNA of the CDR3 is TGTGCCAGCAGTGAAGCCGGGGCGACGCAGGGGCTATTAGCACTTGATACGCAGTATTTT. It specifies CASSEAGATQGLLALDTQYF. This chain connects TRBV2 to TRBJ2-3; tentatively, D is TRBD1 (6 bases). V was shortened by 0 bases and J by 6 bases, with 28 bases between the two germline ends. The CDR3 is made up of 20 amino acids. Germline V gene data show CDR1 as SNHLY and CDR2 as FYNNEI. Full variable domain (outside the CDR3, taken from reference TRBV2 and TRBJ2-3): EPEVTQTPSHQVTQMGQEVILRCVPISNHLYFYWYRQILGQKVEFLVSFYNNEISEKSEIFDDQFSVERPDGSNFTLKIRSTKLEDSAMYFCASSEAGATQGLLALDTQYFGPGTRLTVL.

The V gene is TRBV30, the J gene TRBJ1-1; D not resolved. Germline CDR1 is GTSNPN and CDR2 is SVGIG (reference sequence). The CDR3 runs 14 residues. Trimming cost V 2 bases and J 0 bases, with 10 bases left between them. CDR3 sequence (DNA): TGTGCCTGGAGTAGGTCTCACTTGAACACTGAAGCTTTCTTT. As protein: CAWSRSHLNTEAFF.

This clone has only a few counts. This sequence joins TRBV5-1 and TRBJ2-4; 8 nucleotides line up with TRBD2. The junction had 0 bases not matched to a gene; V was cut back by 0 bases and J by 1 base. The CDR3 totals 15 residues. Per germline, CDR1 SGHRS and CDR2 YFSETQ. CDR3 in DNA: TGCGCCAGCAGCTTGGTAGCGGGGGCCAAAAACATTCAGTACTTC. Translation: CASSLVAGAKNIQYF. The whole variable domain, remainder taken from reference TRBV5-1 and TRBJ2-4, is KAGVTQTPRYLIKTRGQQVTLSCSPISGHRSVSWYQQTPGQGLQFLFEYFSETQRNKGNFPGRFSGRQFSNSRSEMNVSTLELGDSALYLCASSLVAGAKNIQYFGAGTRLSVL.